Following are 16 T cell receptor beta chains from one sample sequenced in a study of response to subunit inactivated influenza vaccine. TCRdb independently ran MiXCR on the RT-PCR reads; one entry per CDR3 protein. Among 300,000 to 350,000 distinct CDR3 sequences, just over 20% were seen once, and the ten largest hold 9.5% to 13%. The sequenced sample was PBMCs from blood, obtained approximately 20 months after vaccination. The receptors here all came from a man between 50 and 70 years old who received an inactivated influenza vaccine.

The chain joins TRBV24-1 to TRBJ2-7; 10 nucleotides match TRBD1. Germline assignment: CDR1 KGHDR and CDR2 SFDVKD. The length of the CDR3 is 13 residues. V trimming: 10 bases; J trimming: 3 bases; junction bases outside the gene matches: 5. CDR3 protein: CATADRGDYEQYF. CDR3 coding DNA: TGTGCCACTGCGGACAGGGGGGACTACGAGCAGTACTTC.

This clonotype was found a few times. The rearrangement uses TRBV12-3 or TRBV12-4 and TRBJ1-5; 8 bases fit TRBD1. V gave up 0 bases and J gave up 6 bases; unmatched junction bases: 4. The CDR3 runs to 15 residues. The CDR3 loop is CASSLATGGSQPQHF. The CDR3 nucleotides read TGTGCCAGCAGTTTAGCCACAGGGGGTTCTCAGCCCCAGCATTTT.

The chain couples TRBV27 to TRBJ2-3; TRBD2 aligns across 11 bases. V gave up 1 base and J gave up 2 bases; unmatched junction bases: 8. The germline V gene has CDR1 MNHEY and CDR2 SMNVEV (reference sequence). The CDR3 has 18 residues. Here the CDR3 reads CASSLWVMTSGNTDTQYF. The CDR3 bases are TGTGCCAGCAGTTTATGGGTTATGACTAGCGGGAACACAGATACGCAGTATTTT.

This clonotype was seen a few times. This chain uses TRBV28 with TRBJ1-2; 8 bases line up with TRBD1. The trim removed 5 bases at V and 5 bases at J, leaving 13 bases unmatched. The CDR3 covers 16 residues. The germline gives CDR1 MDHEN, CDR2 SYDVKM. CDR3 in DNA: TGTGCCAGCAGTCAGGCGGCCGCAGGGGGCATATATGGCTACACCTTC. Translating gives CASSQAAAGGIYGYTF.

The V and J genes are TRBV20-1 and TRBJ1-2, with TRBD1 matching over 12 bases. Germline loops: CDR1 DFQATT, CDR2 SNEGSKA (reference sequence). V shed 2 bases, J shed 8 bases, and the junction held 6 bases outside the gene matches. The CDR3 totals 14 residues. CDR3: CSARPGTGGMGYTF. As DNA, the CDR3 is TGCAGTGCTAGACCCGGGACAGGGGGCATGGGCTACACCTTC.

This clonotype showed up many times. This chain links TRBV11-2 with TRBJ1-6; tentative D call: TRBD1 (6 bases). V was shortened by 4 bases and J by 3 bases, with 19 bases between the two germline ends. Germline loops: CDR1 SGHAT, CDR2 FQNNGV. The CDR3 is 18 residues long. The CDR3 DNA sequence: TGTGCCAGCAGCTCTTACCCGCAGGGGTCCCGCTATAATTCACCCCTCCACTTT. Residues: CASSSYPQGSRYNSPLHF.

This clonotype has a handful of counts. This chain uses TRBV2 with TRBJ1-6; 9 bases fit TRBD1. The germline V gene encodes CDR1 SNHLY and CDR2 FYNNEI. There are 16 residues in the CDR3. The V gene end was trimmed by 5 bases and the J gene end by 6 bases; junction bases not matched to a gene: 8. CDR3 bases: TGTGCCAGCAGTACCGGGACAGGGTCGGGTAATTCACCCCTCCACTTT. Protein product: CASSTGTGSGNSPLHF.

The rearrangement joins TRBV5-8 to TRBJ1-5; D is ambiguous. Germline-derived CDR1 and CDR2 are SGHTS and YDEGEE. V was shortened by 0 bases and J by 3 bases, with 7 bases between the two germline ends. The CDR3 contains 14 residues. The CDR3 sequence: CASSLVFNNQPQHF. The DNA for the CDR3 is TGTGCCAGCAGCTTGGTTTTTAACAATCAGCCCCAGCATTTT.

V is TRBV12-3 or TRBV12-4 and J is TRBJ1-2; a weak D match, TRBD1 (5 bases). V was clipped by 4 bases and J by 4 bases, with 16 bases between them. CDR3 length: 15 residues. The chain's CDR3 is CASSYSGRRGYGYTF. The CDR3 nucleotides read TGTGCCAGCAGTTACTCAGGGCGGAGGGGCTATGGCTACACCTTC.

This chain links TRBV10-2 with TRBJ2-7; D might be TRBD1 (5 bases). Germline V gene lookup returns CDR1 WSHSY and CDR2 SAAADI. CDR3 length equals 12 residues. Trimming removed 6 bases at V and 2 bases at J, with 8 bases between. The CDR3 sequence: CASRTDTYEQYF. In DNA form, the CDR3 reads TGCGCCAGCAGGACAGACACCTACGAGCAGTACTTC.

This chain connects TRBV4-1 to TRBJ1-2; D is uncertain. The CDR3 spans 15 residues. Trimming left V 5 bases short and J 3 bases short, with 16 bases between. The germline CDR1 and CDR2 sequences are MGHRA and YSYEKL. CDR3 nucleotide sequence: TGCGCCAGCAGCTCCTGGGAGGGATCTCACTATGGCTACACCTTC. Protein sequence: CASSSWEGSHYGYTF.

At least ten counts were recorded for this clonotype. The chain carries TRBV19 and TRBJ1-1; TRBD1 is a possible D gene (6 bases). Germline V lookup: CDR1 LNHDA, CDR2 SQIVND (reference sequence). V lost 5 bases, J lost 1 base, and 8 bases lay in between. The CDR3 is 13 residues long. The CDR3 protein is CASSVTGNTEAFF. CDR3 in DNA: TGTGCCAGTAGTGTGACAGGGAACACTGAAGCTTTCTTT.

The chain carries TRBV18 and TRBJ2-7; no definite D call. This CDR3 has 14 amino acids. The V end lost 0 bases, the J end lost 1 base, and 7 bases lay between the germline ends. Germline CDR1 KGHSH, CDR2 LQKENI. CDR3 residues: CASSPPMGSYEQYF. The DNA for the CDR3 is TGTGCCAGCTCACCACCGATGGGGTCCTACGAGCAGTACTTC.

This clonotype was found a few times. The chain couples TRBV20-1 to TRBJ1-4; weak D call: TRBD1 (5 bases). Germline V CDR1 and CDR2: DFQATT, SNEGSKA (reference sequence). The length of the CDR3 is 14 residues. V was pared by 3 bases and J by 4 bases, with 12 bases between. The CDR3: CSASWDSGNEKLFF. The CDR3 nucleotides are TGCAGTGCTAGCTGGGACTCGGGTAATGAAAAACTGTTTTTT.

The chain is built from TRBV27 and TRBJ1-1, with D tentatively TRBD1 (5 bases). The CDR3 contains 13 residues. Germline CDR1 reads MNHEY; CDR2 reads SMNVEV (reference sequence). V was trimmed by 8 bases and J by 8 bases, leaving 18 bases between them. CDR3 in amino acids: CASSWRGSFEAFF. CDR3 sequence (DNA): TGTGCCAGCTCCTGGCGGGGGTCCTTCGAAGCTTTCTTT.

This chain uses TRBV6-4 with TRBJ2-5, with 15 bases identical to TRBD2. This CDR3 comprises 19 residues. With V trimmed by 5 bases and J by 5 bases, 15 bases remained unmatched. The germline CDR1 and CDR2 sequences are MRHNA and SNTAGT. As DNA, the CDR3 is TGTGCCAGCAGTACTACTTCCGGGACTAGCGGGAGGTCGTTGGAGACCCAGTACTTC. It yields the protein CASSTTSGTSGRSLETQYF.